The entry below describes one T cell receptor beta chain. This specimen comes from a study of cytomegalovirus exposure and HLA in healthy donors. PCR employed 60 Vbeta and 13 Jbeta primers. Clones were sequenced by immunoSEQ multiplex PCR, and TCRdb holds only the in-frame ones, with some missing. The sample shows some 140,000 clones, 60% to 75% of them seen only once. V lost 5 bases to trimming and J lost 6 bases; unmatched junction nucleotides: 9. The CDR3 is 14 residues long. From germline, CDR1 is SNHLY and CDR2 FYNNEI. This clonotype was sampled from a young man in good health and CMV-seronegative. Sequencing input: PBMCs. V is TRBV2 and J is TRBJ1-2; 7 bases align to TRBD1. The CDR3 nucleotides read TGTGCCAGCAGTACTGTATTTACAGGGGATGGCTACACCTTC. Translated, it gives CASSTVFTGDGYTF.